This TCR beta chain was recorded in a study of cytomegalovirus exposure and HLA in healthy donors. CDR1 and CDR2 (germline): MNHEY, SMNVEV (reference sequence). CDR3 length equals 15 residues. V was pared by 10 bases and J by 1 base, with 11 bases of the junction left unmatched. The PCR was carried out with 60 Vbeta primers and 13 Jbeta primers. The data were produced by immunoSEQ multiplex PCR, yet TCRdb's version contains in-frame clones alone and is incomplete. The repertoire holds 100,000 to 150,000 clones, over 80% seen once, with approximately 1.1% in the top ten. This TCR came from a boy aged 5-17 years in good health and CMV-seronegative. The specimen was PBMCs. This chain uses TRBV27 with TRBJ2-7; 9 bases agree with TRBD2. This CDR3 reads CAIPPGLANSYEQYF. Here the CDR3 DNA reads TGTGCCATTCCACCGGGACTAGCCAATTCCTACGAGCAGTACTTC.